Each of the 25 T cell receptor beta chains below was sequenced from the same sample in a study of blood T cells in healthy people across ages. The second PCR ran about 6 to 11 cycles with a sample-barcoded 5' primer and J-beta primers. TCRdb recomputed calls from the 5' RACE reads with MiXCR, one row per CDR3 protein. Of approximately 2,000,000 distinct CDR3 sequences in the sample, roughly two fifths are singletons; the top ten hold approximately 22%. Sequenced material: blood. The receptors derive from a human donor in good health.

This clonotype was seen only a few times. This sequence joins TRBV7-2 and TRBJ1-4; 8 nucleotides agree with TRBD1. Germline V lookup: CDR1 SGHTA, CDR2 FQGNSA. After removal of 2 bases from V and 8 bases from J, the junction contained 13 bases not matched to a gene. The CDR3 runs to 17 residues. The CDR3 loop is CASSLLGGDRWDEKLFF. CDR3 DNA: TGTGCCAGCAGCTTATTAGGTGGGGACAGGTGGGACGAAAAACTGTTTTTT. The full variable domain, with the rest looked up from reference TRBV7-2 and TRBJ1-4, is GAGVSQSPSNKVTEKGKDVELRCDPISGHTALYWYRQSLGQGLEFLIYFQGNSAPDKSGLPSDRFSAERTGGSVSTLTIQRTQQEDSAVYLCASSLLGGDRWDEKLFFGSGTQLSVL.

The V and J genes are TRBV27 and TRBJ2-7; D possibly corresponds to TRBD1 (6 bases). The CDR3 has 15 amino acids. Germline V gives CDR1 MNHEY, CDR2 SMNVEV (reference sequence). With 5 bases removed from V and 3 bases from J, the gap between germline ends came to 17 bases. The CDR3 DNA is TGTGCCAGCAGTCCAAGGGCCGGGACAAACTACGAGCAGTACTTC. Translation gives CASSPRAGTNYEQYF.

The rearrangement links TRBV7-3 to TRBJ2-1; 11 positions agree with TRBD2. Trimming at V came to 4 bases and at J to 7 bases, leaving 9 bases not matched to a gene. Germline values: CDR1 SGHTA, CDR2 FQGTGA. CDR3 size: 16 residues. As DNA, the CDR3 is TGTGCCAGCAGCTCACAACTAGCGGGGGTCGGGAATGAGCAGTTCTTC. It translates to CASSSQLAGVGNEQFF.

CDR3: CSVEGVAVPTDTQYF. CDR3 DNA: TGCAGTGTTGAGGGGGTAGCGGTTCCCACAGATACGCAGTATTTT. The chain links TRBV20-1 to TRBJ2-3; D might be TRBD1 or TRBD2, each matching 6 bases. Trimming stripped 7 bases from V and 2 bases from J, with 19 bases between. The CDR3 has 15 amino acids. In germline, CDR1 is DFQATT, CDR2 SNEGSKA (reference sequence).

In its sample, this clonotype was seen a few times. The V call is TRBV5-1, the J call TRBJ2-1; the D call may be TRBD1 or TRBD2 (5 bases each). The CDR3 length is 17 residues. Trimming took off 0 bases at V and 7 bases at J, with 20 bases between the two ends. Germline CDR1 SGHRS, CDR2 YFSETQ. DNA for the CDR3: TGCGCCAGCAGCTTGGAGGTTCCAGGGACGGGTGGTAATGAGCAGTTCTTC. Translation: CASSLEVPGTGGNEQFF.

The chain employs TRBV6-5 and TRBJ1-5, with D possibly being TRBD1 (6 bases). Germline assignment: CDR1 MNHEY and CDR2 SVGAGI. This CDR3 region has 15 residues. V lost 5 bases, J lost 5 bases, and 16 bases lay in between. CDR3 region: CASSPVDSTHQPQHF. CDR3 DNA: TGTGCCAGCAGTCCAGTGGACAGTACTCATCAGCCCCAGCATTTT.

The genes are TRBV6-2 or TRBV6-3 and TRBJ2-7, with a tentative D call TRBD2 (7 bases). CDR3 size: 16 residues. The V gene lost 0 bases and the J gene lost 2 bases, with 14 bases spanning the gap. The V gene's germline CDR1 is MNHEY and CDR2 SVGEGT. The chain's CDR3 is CASSYSSRGGAYEQYF. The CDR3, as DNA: TGTGCCAGCAGTTACTCATCGAGGGGGGGAGCCTACGAGCAGTACTTC.

The CDR3 DNA reads as TGTGCCAGCAGCTTGCCGCTTAACTATGGCTACACCTTC. Its translation is CASSLPLNYGYTF. This rearrangement joins TRBV7-9 to TRBJ1-2; D is unclear. The ends were cut back, 3 bases at V and 1 base at J, with 6 bases in the middle. The germline V gene has CDR1 SEHNR and CDR2 FQNEAQ (reference sequence). The CDR3 consists of 13 residues.

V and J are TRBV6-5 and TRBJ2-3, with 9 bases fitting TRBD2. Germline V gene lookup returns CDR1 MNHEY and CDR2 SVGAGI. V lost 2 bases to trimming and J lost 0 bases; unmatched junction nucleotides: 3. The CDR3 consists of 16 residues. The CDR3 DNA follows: TGTGCCAGCAGTTACGTAGCGGGGGACAGCACAGATACGCAGTATTTT. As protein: CASSYVAGDSTDTQYF.

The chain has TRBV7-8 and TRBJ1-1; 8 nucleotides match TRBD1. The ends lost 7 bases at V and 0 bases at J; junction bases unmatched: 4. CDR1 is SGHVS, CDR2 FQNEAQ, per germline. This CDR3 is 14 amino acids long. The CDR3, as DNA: TGTGCCAGCACTTGGACAGGGATGAACACTGAAGCTTTCTTT. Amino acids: CASTWTGMNTEAFF.

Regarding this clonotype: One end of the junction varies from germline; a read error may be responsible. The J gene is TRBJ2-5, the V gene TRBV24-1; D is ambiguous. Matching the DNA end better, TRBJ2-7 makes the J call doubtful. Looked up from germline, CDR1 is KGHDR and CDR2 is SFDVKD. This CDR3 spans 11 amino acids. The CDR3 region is CAASQTDEQYF. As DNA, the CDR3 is TGTGCCGCCAGTCAAACAGACGAGCAGTACTTC.

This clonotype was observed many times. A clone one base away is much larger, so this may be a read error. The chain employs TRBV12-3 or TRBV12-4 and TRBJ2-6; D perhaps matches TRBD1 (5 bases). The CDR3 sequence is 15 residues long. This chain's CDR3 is CASSYGFSGANVRTF. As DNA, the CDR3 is TGTGCCAGCAGTTATGGGTTCTCTGGGGCCAACGTCCGGACTTTC.

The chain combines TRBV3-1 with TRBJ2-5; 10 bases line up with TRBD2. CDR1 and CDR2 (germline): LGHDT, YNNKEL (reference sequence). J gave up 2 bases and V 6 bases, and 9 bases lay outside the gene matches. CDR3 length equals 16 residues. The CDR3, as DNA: TGTGCCAGCAGATACCTAGCGGGGGATTCACAAGAGACCCAGTACTTC. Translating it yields CASRYLAGDSQETQYF.

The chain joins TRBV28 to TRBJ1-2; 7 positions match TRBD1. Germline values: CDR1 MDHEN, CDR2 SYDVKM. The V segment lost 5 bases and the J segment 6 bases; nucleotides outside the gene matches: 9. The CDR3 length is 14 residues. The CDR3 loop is CASSLQGSLDGYTF. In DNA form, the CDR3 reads TGTGCCAGCAGTCTACAGGGGTCTCTGGATGGCTACACCTTC.

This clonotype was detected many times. CDR3 amino acids: CASSLGTGGLDEQYF. As DNA, the CDR3 is TGTGCCAGCAGCTTAGGGACAGGGGGCTTGGACGAGCAGTACTTC. The chain employs TRBV11-2 and TRBJ2-7; the match to TRBD1 covers 11 bases. The CDR3 length is 15 residues. Germline loops: CDR1 SGHAT, CDR2 FQNNGV. J lost 5 bases, V lost 1 base, and 4 bases had no gene match.

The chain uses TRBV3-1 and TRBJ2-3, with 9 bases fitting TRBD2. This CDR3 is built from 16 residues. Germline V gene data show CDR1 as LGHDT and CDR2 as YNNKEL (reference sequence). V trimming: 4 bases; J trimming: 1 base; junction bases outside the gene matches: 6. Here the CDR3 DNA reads TGTGCCAGCAGCCCCTATAGCGGGGGACGCACAGATACGCAGTATTTT. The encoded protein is CASSPYSGGRTDTQYF.

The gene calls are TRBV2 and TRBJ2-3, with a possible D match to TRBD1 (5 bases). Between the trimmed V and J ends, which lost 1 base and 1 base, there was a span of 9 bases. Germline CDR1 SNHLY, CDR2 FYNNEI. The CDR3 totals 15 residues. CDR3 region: CASSEEGRGTDTQYF. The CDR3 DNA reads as TGTGCCAGCAGTGAAGAGGGCAGGGGCACAGATACGCAGTATTTT.

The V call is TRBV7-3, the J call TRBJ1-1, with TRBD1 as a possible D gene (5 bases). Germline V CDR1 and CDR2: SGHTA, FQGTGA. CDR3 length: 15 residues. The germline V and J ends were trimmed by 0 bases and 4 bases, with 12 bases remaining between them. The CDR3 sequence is CASSLTSQGRTEAFF. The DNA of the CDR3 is TGTGCCAGCAGCTTAACCAGTCAGGGTCGCACTGAAGCTTTCTTT.

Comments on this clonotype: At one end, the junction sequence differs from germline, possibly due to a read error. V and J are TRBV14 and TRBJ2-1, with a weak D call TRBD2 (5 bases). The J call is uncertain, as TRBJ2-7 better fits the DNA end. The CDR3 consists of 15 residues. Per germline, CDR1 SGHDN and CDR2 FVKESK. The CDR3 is CVSSQDDYGWDEQYF. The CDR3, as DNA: TGTGTCAGCAGCCAAGATGACTATGGATGGGACGAGCAGTACTTC.

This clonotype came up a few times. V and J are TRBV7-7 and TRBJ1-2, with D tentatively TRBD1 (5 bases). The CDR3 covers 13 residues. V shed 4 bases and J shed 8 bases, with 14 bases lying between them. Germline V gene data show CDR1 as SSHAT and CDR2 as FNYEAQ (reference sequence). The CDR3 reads CASSYRSRGGYTF. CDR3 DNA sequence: TGTGCCAGCAGCTACAGGAGCCGAGGCGGCTACACCTTC.

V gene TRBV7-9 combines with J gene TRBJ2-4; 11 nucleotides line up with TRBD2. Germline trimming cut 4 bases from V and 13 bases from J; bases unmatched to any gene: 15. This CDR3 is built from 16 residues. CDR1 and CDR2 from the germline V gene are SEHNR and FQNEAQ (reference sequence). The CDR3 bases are TGTGCCAGCAGCTCCCTTAGCGGGGGGGCAATCAATGAGCAGTACTTC. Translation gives CASSSLSGGAINEQYF.

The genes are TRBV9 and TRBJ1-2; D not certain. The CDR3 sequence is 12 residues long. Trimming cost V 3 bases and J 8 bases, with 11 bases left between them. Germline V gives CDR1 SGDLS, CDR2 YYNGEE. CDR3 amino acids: CASSEPRGGYTF. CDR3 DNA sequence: TGTGCCAGCAGCGAACCCCGGGGAGGCTACACCTTC.

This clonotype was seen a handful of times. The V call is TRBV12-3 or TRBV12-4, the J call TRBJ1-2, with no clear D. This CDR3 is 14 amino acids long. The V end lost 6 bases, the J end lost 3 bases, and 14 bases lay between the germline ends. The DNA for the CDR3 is TGTGCCAGCAGACCGGGAAGAGAGGACTATGGCTACACCTTC. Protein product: CASRPGREDYGYTF.

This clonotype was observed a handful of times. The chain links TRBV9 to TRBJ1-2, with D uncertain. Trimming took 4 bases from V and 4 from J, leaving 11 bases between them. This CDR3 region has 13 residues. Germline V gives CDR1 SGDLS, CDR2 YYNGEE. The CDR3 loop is CASSPSSGYGYTF. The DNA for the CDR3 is TGTGCCAGCAGCCCCTCCTCTGGCTATGGCTACACCTTC.

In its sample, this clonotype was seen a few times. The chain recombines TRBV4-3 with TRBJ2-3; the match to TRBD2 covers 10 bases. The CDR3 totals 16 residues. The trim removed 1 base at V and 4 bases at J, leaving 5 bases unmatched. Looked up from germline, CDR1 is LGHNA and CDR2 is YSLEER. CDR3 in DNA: TGCGCCAGCAGCCAAGCTCTAGCGGGGGATGCAGATACGCAGTATTTT. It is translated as CASSQALAGDADTQYF.